This TCR beta chain was sequenced during a study of T cells in Graves' hyperthyroidism and ophthalmopathy. Study-wide results and limits: Separation of ophthalmopathy from stable hyperthyroidism was achieved by a 13 V-J model. Most thyroid clonotypes expanded above 0.001 were also detected in blood.

In regard to this clonotype: Antigen: not known.

Hyperthyroidism, newly diagnosed and lasting under 2 months, affected patients aged 18 to 65. The CDR3 regions of TCR beta were amplified from RNA transcripts. During a first-round RT-PCR of the TCR CDR3, the HTBI primer set was used. TCRdb reanalysed the multiplex PCR reads using MiXCR and keeps one entry per CDR3 protein. Among 500,000 to 750,000 distinct CDR3 sequences listed, around 45% were seen once. This CDR3 region has 16 residues. V lost 0 bases and J lost 4, with 18 bases in between. Per the germline V gene, CDR1 is SQVTM and CDR2 is ANQGSEA. The chain joins TRBV29-1 to TRBJ1-2; D call uncertain. Sequencing was done on a sample of peripheral blood or thyroid tissue (not recorded which). The TCR sequence derives from a woman aged 18-29 years with Graves' hyperthyroidism. The CDR3 loop reads CSVEDLNSSGVYGYTF. The CDR3, as DNA: TGCAGCGTTGAAGATCTTAATTCCAGTGGAGTCTATGGCTACACCTTC.